The present entry profiles one T cell receptor beta chain with its context. This entry comes from a study of OX40 agonist ivuxolimab in advanced cancers. For the study at large: Patients were given ivuxolimab, an antibody that agonizes OX40 (CD134). There were three patients with partial responses, one having hepatocellular carcinoma and two cutaneous melanoma.

Germline values: CDR1 SGHTS, CDR2 YDEGEE. Trimming shortened V by 7 bases and J by 1 base, and 12 bases separated the two germline ends. The CDR3 totals 15 residues. The data were produced by immunoSEQ multiplex PCR, yet TCRdb's version contains in-frame clones alone and is incomplete. The table lists over 70,000 clones, 90% to 95% of them singletons. Baseline, cycle 4 day 1, and cycle 7 day 1 were the blood sampling points. This chain joins TRBV5-8 and TRBJ2-6, with D unresolved. Material: CD4+ or CD8+ T cells sorted from blood, obtained in a trial of the OX40 agonist ivuxolimab. This receptor was obtained from an adult with an advanced solid tumor such as melanoma, head and neck, liver or kidney cancer. DNA for the CDR3: TGTGCCAGCTCCAGAGGCCGATCTGGGGCCAACGTCCTGACTTTC. Amino acids: CASSRGRSGANVLTF.